The 14 T cell receptor beta chains below were found in one sample sequenced in a study of regulatory T cells in long-lasting Graves disease. Both iRepertoire HTBI primers and Arm-PCR of CDR3 regions were used to build the TCR beta libraries. TCRdb redid the calling of the multiplex PCR reads with MiXCR, one entry per CDR3 protein. The sample yields around 430,000 distinct CDR3 sequences, 22% seen once. As for time point: persistent/refractory GD, antithyroid drugs over 5 years with positive TRAb. PBMC-derived RNA was used for the TCR library. The sample was peripheral blood mononuclear cells (PBMCs), taken when the disease was refractory, from a patient treated with antithyroid drugs. The receptors were gathered from a female donor with Graves disease.

This clonotype was recorded at least ten times. The chain employs TRBV24-1 and TRBJ2-2; D call uncertain. Germline V gene sequence: CDR1 KGHDR, CDR2 SFDVKD. With 0 bases removed from V and 2 bases from J, the gap between germline ends came to 9 bases. The CDR3 is 16 amino acids. CDR3 bases: TGTGCCACCAGTGATTTGCGGCAGTCAAACACCGGGGAGCTGTTTTTT. Amino acid sequence: CATSDLRQSNTGELFF.

This clonotype was seen a handful of times. This chain links TRBV20-1 with TRBJ2-7; TRBD1 agrees at 7 bases. CDR3 length equals 12 residues. Unmatched junction bases numbered 0, after V lost 2 bases and J lost 2 bases. Germline CDR1 reads DFQATT; CDR2 reads SNEGSKA (reference sequence). The CDR3 loop is CSARQGAYEQYF. The CDR3 region has the DNA TGCAGTGCTAGACAGGGGGCCTACGAGCAGTACTTC.

This CDR3 reads CASSLLQDINTEAFF. The CDR3, as DNA: TGTGCCAGCAGTTTGCTGCAGGACATAAACACTGAAGCTTTCTTT. This sequence joins TRBV28 and TRBJ1-1, with D possibly matching TRBD1 (5 bases). V dropped 3 bases and J dropped 2 bases, with 13 bases sitting between them. CDR1 and CDR2 (germline): MDHEN, SYDVKM. The CDR3 spans 15 residues.

Concerning this clonotype: This may be a read error, as it is one base from a much larger clone. The chain carries TRBV7-2 and TRBJ1-4, with unresolved D. The CDR3 spans 13 residues. The germline V gene encodes CDR1 SGHTA and CDR2 FQGNSA. CDR3 sequence: CASGLQPNEKLFF. In DNA form, the CDR3 reads TGTGCCAGCGGCTTGCAGCCGAATGAAAAACTGTTTTTT. Based on the CDR3 plus reference TRBV7-2 and TRBJ1-4, the full variable domain is GAGVSQSPSNKVTEKGKDVELRCDPISGHTALYWYRQSLGQGLEFLIYFQGNSAPDKSGLPSDRFSAERTGGSVSTLTIQRTQQEDSAVYLCASGLQPNEKLFFGSGTQLSVL.

The chain employs TRBV28 and TRBJ2-2; a possible D gene is TRBD2 (5 bases). Deletions cut 7 bases from V and 6 bases from J, with 15 bases between. Germline V gene lookup returns CDR1 MDHEN and CDR2 SYDVKM. CDR3 length equals 14 residues. The chain's CDR3 is CASTPGYQSGELFF. Written as DNA, the CDR3 is TGTGCCAGCACCCCGGGATACCAGTCCGGGGAGCTGTTTTTT.

Comments on this clonotype: Since a much larger clone is just one base distant, this may be a read error. The V and J genes are TRBV20-1 and TRBJ1-4; TRBD1 is a possible D gene (6 bases). CDR3 size: 14 residues. V was clipped by 1 base and J by 7 bases, with 13 bases between them. Germline CDR1 DFQATT, CDR2 SNEGSKA (reference sequence). The CDR3 DNA reads as TGCAGTGCTAGAGGAGCAGGGGACGGTGAAAAACTGTTTTTT. As protein: CSARGAGDGEKLFF.

The chain recombines TRBV18 with TRBJ1-1; D may be TRBD1 (5 bases). Germline V gives CDR1 KGHSH, CDR2 LQKENI. V lost 3 bases and J 6 bases, leaving 14 bases between the germline ends. The CDR3 runs 14 residues. In DNA form, the CDR3 reads TGTGCCAGCTCACCTCTTGAAAGGGGACCTGAAGCTTTCTTT. This gives the protein CASSPLERGPEAFF.

This clonotype was seen a handful of times. V usage is TRBV2 and J usage is TRBJ1-2, with D unresolved. V lost 0 bases to trimming and J lost 3 bases, with 8 bases between them. Germline-derived CDR1 and CDR2 are SNHLY and FYNNEI. The CDR3 is made up of 14 amino acids. Here the CDR3 reads CASSEAPRYYGYTF. In DNA form, the CDR3 reads TGTGCCAGCAGTGAAGCGCCCAGGTACTATGGCTACACCTTC.

This clonotype was observed many times. The chain employs TRBV29-1 and TRBJ1-2; possible D gene TRBD1, 5 bases. Germline V CDR1 and CDR2: SQVTM, ANQGSEA. The V end was cut by 4 bases, the J end by 5 bases, with 17 bases between. This CDR3 is built from 14 residues. CDR3 nucleotide sequence: TGCAGCGTTGTTCGGCAGGGCAGTGGGTATGGCTACACCTTC. Its translation is CSVVRQGSGYGYTF. The whole variable domain, filled in from reference TRBV29-1 and TRBJ1-2, reads SAVISQKPSRDICQRGTSLTIQCQVDSQVTMMFWYRQQPGQSLTLIATANQGSEATYESGFVIDKFPISRPNLTFSTLTVSNMSPEDSSIYLCSVVRQGSGYGYTFGSGTRLTVV.

This clonotype has at least ten counts. The V call is TRBV2, the J call TRBJ1-2; 7 bases agree with TRBD1. With V trimmed by 5 bases and J by 2 bases, 8 bases remained unmatched. The CDR3 runs 15 residues. Per germline, CDR1 SNHLY and CDR2 FYNNEI. The CDR3 DNA reads as TGTGCCAGCAGTTCGCAGACAGGGTTGAACTATGGCTACACCTTC. Amino acids: CASSSQTGLNYGYTF.

This chain links TRBV6-5 with TRBJ2-7; D remains unclear. The CDR3 sequence is 13 residues long. Trimming took 11 bases from V and 7 from J, leaving 21 bases between them. Germline assignment: CDR1 MNHEY and CDR2 SVGAGI. The CDR3 is CAGWTLEVWEQYF. CDR3 sequence (DNA): TGTGCCGGCTGGACCCTCGAGGTGTGGGAGCAGTACTTC.

This chain uses TRBV19 with TRBJ2-2; D gene ambiguous. With 0 bases removed from V and 0 bases from J, the gap between germline ends came to 11 bases. The germline V gene encodes CDR1 LNHDA and CDR2 SQIVND (reference sequence). This CDR3 region has 17 residues. CDR3 DNA: TGTGCCAGTAGTATAGATCAGATCTACACGAACACCGGGGAGCTGTTTTTT. This codes for CASSIDQIYTNTGELFF. Combining the CDR3 with reference TRBV19 and TRBJ2-2 gives the whole variable domain DGGITQSPKYLFRKEGQNVTLSCEQNLNHDAMYWYRQDPGQGLRLIYYSQIVNDFQKGDIAEGYSVSREKKESFPLTVTSAQKNPTAFYLCASSIDQIYTNTGELFFGEGSRLTVL.

V and J are TRBV4-1 and TRBJ2-7; D call uncertain. Germline V gene data show CDR1 as MGHRA and CDR2 as YSYEKL. Trimming pared 4 bases from V and 4 bases from J, leaving 17 bases between. The length of the CDR3 is 15 residues. The CDR3 region is CASSPLGPIQYEQYF. In DNA, the CDR3 is TGCGCCAGCAGCCCGCTTGGGCCGATACAATACGAGCAGTACTTC.

On this clonotype: With a much larger clone just one base away, this may be a read error. The CDR3 DNA sequence: TGTGCCAGCAGGCAAGAGGGACGGAAGAACACTGAAGCTTTCTTT. This codes for CASRQEGRKNTEAFF. This chain links TRBV3-1 with TRBJ1-1, with D possibly matching TRBD1 (5 bases). This CDR3 is built from 15 residues. Germline CDR1 LGHDT, CDR2 YNNKEL (reference sequence).